This TCR beta chain was identified during a study of PD-L1 blockade in urothelial cancer (dated by TCRdb to 2016 to 2017). Turning to the overall study: All patients started therapy around 2014 and received atezolizumab 1,200 mg intravenously every 3 weeks. An ECOG performance status of 0 or 1 was recorded for the patients, and 0 to 3 prior chemotherapy regimens had been received by the patients. Fewer than ten patients reached durable clinical benefit, while 15 to 20 patients did not. In the same patients, whole exome sequencing and RNA sequencing of pretreatment tumors were performed in addition to TCR sequencing. Pretreatment blood TCR-seq was available for 30 or so patients, at least one posttreatment blood collection was obtained for some 25 patients, and tumor TCR-seq was available for some 25 patients. Pretreatment tumor samples and matched peripheral blood, collected serially before and after atezolizumab treatment, underwent TCR sequencing. The study, an exploratory multi-omic analysis, examined somatic, immune and clinical correlates of response to PD-L1 blockade with atezolizumab in urothelial cancer. Blood samples gave a median of around 140,000 T cells and approximately 80,000 unique TCRs, with a median clonality of around 0.08. Durable clinical benefit meant progression-free survival longer than 6 months, and TCR features were also tested against progression-free and overall survival. Blood samples were analyzed at two time points: 3 weeks after treatment start (second dose) and 6 weeks after treatment start. About 90% of the roughly 30 patients were identified as males with urothelial cancer of bladder origin, and a prior smoking history was reported by 18 of 29 patients. The paper's findings and limits, for the study overall: Patients with durable benefit showed greater expansion of tumor-associated TCR clones in peripheral blood 3 weeks after starting treatment (n of about 21, p = 0.022). Small sample size (n of about 30) and many exploratory analyses mean the results are intended to be hypothesis-generating. A pretreatment peripheral blood TCR clonality below the median was linked to improved progression-free and overall survival.

This sample's time point label indicates: pretreatment peripheral blood. A cohort of around 28 patients with locally advanced or metastatic urothelial carcinoma, treated at Memorial Sloan Kettering on a trial protocol, was included. Peripheral blood mononuclear cells were collected pretreatment and during treatment, at between 1 and 8 total time points per patient. The Qiagen DNeasy Blood extraction kit was used to purify genomic DNA from total PBMCs and tumor samples. PBMCs were collected pretreatment and during treatment, and were isolated and stored as previously described. Concerning this clone itself: There is no known antigen for this receptor. Base qualities were left out, and no much larger clone turns up one base away.

Synthetic TCR analog templates were spiked into each PCR so that absolute template abundance could be estimated from read counts. Using the immunoSEQ assay, TCRbeta CDR3 regions were amplified from genomic DNA with bias-controlled V and J gene primers. Sequencing of rearranged TCRbeta segments was done at approximately 20X coverage. The authors' pipeline ran thus. Clustering was used to correct sequencing errors, and CDR3s were annotated against IMGT to assign V, D and J genes. Out-of-frame and stop-codon sequences were excluded, and only productive TCRbeta rearrangements were used in downstream analyses. Clonality was calculated as one minus the Shannon entropy normalized by the log of the number of unique productive sequences. Fisher's exact test with Benjamini-Hochberg correction, at a threshold of adjusted p below 0.01, was used to find clones that differed between time points or between blood and tumor. Imported from immuneACCESS, the table was reduced by TCRdb to in-frame sequences with V and J called. These copies leave out some clones; in studies compared against another copy, an unresolved V gene accounts for under half, and the cause of the remainder is not known. That table furnishes V, J and clone size, whereas the DNA furnished D and trimming. The sample profile shows about 63,000 clones; 81% of them were found once. In total, the top ten clones hold under 3.5% of the sample.

The CDR3 starts with the cysteine, ends with the phenylalanine, and has 14 residues. The retained sequence is limited to the CDR3, 42 bases, with the frame set at the first base. Reading the germline V gene gives CDR1 SGHRS and CDR2 YFSETQ. From V the trimming removes 4 bases and from J it removes 6 bases, while the gene matches leave 5 bases of the junction unaccounted for. This material consisted of PBMCs, taken around atezolizumab (anti-PD-L1) treatment. The chain uses TRBV5-1 and TRBJ2-7; 12 bases in between match TRBD1. The sequence was collected from a man between 65 and 85 years old with urothelial cancer. CDR3 region: CASSGGTGGVEQYF. In nucleotides, the sequence is TGCGCCAGCAGCGGCGGGACAGGGGGCGTCGAGCAGTACTTC.